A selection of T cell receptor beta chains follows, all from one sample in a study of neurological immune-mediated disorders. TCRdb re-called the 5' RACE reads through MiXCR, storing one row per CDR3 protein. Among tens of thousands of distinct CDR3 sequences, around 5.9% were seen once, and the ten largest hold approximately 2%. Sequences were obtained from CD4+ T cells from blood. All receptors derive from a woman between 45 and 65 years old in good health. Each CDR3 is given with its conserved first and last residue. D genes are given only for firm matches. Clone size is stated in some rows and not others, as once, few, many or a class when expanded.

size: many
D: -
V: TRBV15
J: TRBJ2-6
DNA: TGTGCCACCAGCAGAGAATCTGGGGCCAACGTCCTGACTTTC
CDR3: CATSRESGANVLTF

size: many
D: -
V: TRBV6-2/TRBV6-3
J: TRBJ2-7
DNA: TGTGCCAGCAGTCTACTAGCTTTCTACGAGCAGTACTTC
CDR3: CASSLLAFYEQYF

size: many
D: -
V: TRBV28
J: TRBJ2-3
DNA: TGTGCCAGCAGTACCAGCACTATGAACACAGATACGCAGTATTTT
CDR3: CASSTSTMNTDTQYF

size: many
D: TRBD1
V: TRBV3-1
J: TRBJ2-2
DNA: TGTGCCACCTCGGACAGGGCCCGGACGAGCGGGGAGCTGTTTTTT
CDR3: CATSDRARTSGELFF

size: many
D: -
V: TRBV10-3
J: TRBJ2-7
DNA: TGTGCCATCGCTGGGACATCCCACGAGCAGTACTTC
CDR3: CAIAGTSHEQYF

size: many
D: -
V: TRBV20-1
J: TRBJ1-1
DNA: TGCAGTATTAAGATGGGGGGAAGGAAGATGAACACTGAAGCTTTCTTT
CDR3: CSIKMGGRKMNTEAFF

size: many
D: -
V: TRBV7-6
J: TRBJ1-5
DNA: TGTGCCAGCAGCAAAGCCGCTAATCGGCCCCAGCATTTT
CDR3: CASSKAANRPQHF

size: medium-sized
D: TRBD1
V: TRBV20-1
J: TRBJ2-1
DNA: TGCAGTGCGCCGGGACAGGGAGAAAATGAGCAGTTCTTC
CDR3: CSAPGQGENEQFF

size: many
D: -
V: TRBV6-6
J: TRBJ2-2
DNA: TGTGCCAGCAGATATTCGGGACACTACACCGGGGAGCTGTTTTTT
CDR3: CASRYSGHYTGELFF

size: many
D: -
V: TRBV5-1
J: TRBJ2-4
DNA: TGCGCCAGCAGCTTGGCAGGTTACGGAAACATTCAGTACTTC
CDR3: CASSLAGYGNIQYF

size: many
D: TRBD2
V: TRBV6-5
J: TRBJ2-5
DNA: TGTGCCAGCAGCTGGACTAGCCAAGAGACCCAGTACTTC
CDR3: CASSWTSQETQYF

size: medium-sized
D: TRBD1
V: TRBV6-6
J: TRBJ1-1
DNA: TGTGCCAGTTCACAGGGGGGTATGAACACTGAAGCTTTCTTT
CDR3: CASSQGGMNTEAFF

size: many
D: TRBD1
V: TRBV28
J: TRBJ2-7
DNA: TGTGCCAGCAGGAAGCGGGACAGGGTGGAGCAGTACTTC
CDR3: CASRKRDRVEQYF

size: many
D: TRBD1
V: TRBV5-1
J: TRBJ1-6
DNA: TGCGCCAGCAGCGTCGGACAGGGGAGGAATTCACCCCTCCACTTT
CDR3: CASSVGQGRNSPLHF

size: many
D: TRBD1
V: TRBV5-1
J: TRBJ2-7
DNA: TGCGCCAGCAGCTTGGAACCAGGGGGTGGCTACGAGCAGTACTTC
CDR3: CASSLEPGGGYEQYF

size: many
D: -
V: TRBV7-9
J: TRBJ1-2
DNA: TGTGCCAGCAGGACGGGTTTAGACTATGGCTACACCTTC
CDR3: CASRTGLDYGYTF

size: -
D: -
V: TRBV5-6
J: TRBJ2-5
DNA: TGTGCCAGCAGTCACCCGGGAGATCAAGAGACCCAGTACTTC
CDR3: CASSHPGDQETQYF

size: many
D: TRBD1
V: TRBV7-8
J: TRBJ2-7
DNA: TGTGCCAGCAGCTTAGTCTCCCTGGGACAGAAAACCTACGAGCAGTACTTC
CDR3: CASSLVSLGQKTYEQYF

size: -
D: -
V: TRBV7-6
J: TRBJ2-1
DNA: TGTGCCAGCAACTCCCGTTTTCAGGGACCAGCTAACAATAAGCAGTTCTTC
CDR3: CASNSRFQGPANNKQFF